The table lists the clone carrying this T cell receptor (beta chain) with many counts. Its antigen is not known. The data are from a study of breast tumors, draining lymph nodes, adjacent tissues. Overall study results and limits: Luminal-like breast cancer showed significantly greater tumor-nontumor repertoire similarity than basal-like breast cancer did. The lymph node origin of tumor T cells was framed as consistent with a hypothesis, not demonstrated. Data fit most tumor T cells coming from lymph node, expanding in tumor.

The germline V gene encodes CDR1 SGHAT and CDR2 FQDESV (reference sequence). The CDR3 is 13 residues long. The V and J ends lost 1 base and 0 bases respectively, with 3 bases between them. MiXCR was run by TCRdb on the multiplex PCR reads, yielding one entry per CDR3 protein. There are some 83,000 distinct CDR3 sequences in the sample; approximately 19% occur only once, and around 2.5% lies in the top ten. Axillary draining lymph nodes of breast cancer patients supplied the node samples. This TCR derives from a female donor with breast cancer. Some clones in this sample may be carry-over from other donors' samples. The J gene is TRBJ2-5, the V gene TRBV11-1, with D hard to call. The material sequenced was axillary lymph node tissue. The CDR3 here is CASSLGYQETQYF. The CDR3 coding sequence is TGTGCCAGCAGCTTAGGCTACCAAGAGACCCAGTACTTC.